A single sample is the source of the 13 T cell receptor beta chains below, sequenced in a study of neurological immune-mediated disorders. TCRdb called the 5' RACE reads again in MiXCR, with one record for every CDR3 protein. In the table there are about 55,000 distinct CDR3 sequences, about 3.8% of which are singletons. The sample taken for sequencing was PBMCs. The receptors stem from a man aged 55 to 70 with multiple sclerosis.

This clonotype has a count of ten or more. The CDR3 nucleotides are TGTGCCAGCAGCTTGACCCCTTTTAGCACAGATACGCAGTATTTT. Amino acid sequence: CASSLTPFSTDTQYF. The chain combines TRBV7-8 with TRBJ2-3; D not certain. The CDR3 loop spans 15 amino acids. Trimming pared 3 bases from V and 0 bases from J, leaving 10 bases between. Germline assignment: CDR1 SGHVS and CDR2 FQNEAQ.

This clonotype was counted a few times. V is TRBV20-1 and J is TRBJ1-1; D unresolved. The CDR3 runs to 13 residues. CDR1 is DFQATT and CDR2 is SNEGSKA in the germline V gene (reference sequence). CDR3 amino acids: CSPGRQTETEAFF. The DNA of the CDR3 is TGCAGCCCCGGGAGGCAGACCGAGACTGAAGCTTTCTTT.

This clonotype was seen at least ten times. The V call is TRBV7-9, the J call TRBJ2-4, with a weak D call TRBD1 (5 bases). This CDR3 has 14 amino acids. Trimming took 0 bases from V and 7 from J, leaving 10 bases between them. The germline gives CDR1 SEHNR, CDR2 FQNEAQ (reference sequence). CDR3 residues: CASSLAGRANIQYF. The CDR3 DNA reads as TGTGCCAGCAGCTTAGCCGGCAGGGCTAACATTCAGTACTTC. The entire variable domain, with the rest obtained from reference TRBV7-9 and TRBJ2-4, is as follows: DTGVSQNPRHKITKRGQNVTFRCDPISEHNRLYWYRQTLGQGPEFLTYFQNEAQLEKSRLLSDRFSAERPKGSFSTLEIQRTEQGDSAMYLCASSLAGRANIQYFGAGTRLSVL.

This clonotype showed up many times. The V gene is TRBV20-1, the J gene TRBJ1-5; no clear D. The germline V and J ends were trimmed by 3 bases and 1 base, with 4 bases remaining between them. CDR1 DFQATT and CDR2 SNEGSKA come from the germline V gene (reference sequence). CDR3 size: 12 residues. CDR3 loop: CSASGSNQPQHF. The CDR3 DNA reads TGCAGTGCTAGCGGAAGCAATCAGCCCCAGCATTTT.

This clonotype was observed a handful of times. This chain uses TRBV7-6 with TRBJ2-1, with D unresolved. Trimming took off 1 base at V and 10 bases at J, with 5 bases between the two ends. This CDR3 spans 11 amino acids. Germline CDR1 SGHVS, CDR2 FNYEAQ. CDR3 coding DNA: TGTGCCAGCAGCTTAGGGCAGGAGCAGTTCTTC. Translation gives CASSLGQEQFF.

This clonotype was recorded at least ten times. The chain couples TRBV29-1 to TRBJ2-7, with D unclear. The length of the CDR3 is 11 residues. V gave up 1 base and J gave up 4 bases, with 5 bases separating them. Germline CDR1 reads SQVTM; CDR2 reads ANQGSEA. CDR3 DNA: TGCAGCGTTGAAGCGGCGTACGAGCAGTACTTC. This gives the protein CSVEAAYEQYF.

This clonotype was detected ten times or more. The chain recombines TRBV27 with TRBJ1-5, with no clear D. Germline CDR1 MNHEY, CDR2 SMNVEV (reference sequence). This CDR3 comprises 13 residues. V lost 3 bases and J 4 bases, leaving 7 bases between the germline ends. CDR3 coding DNA: TGTGCCAGCAGTTTGCGGGAGAATCAGCCCCAGCATTTT. Its protein is CASSLRENQPQHF.

This clonotype was found many times. V usage is TRBV15 and J usage is TRBJ2-3; D unresolved. The CDR3 runs 13 residues. From germline, CDR1 is LNHNV and CDR2 YYDKDF (reference sequence). Trimming pared 8 bases from V and 2 bases from J, leaving 11 bases between. CDR3 sequence: CATGGVNTDTQYF. CDR3 DNA: TGTGCCACCGGTGGGGTGAACACAGATACGCAGTATTTT.

This clonotype was recorded many times. The chain combines TRBV4-1 with TRBJ1-6; tentatively, D is TRBD1 (6 bases). This CDR3 region has 15 residues. Germline CDR1 is MGHRA and CDR2 is YSYEKL. V was shortened by 0 bases and J by 7 bases, with 10 bases between the two germline ends. The CDR3 region has the DNA TGCGCCAGCAGCCAAGAAACAGGGTGGAATTCACCCCTCCACTTT. Amino acid sequence: CASSQETGWNSPLHF.

This clonotype has at least ten counts. The chain employs TRBV7-2 and TRBJ2-3; 9 bases map to TRBD2. Germline V lookup: CDR1 SGHTA, CDR2 FQGNSA. The CDR3 runs to 16 residues. Losses at the gene ends were 1 base for V and 5 bases for J; bases not matched to a gene: 7. CDR3 coding DNA: TGTGCCAGCAGCTTAGTTGGTAGCGGGGGTATAGATACGCAGTATTTT. Translated, it gives CASSLVGSGGIDTQYF.

This clonotype was seen ten or more times. The CDR3 region has the DNA TGTGCCAGCAGTGACTTAGGGGGGGGACTGGCCCTCCACTTT. Translation gives CASSDLGGGLALHF. The chain has TRBV6-5 and TRBJ1-6; TRBD1 might be the D (6 bases). The CDR3 length is 14 residues. The V gene's germline CDR1 is MNHEY and CDR2 SVGAGI. Trimming stripped 5 bases from V and 14 bases from J, with 19 bases between.

Ten or more counts support this clonotype. The genes are TRBV13 and TRBJ2-2; 7 nucleotides line up with TRBD1. CDR3 length equals 14 residues. Germline lookup yields CDR1 PRHDT and CDR2 FYEKMQ (reference sequence). V lost 5 bases, J lost 4 bases, and 4 bases stayed unmatched. The DNA of the CDR3 is TGTGCCAGCAGCCCGGGGACAGCCACCGGGGAGCTGTTTTTT. This sequence encodes CASSPGTATGELFF.

At least ten counts were recorded for this clonotype. CDR3 bases: TGTGCCAGCAGCTTACGCAGGACCTGGAACGAGCAGTACTTC. Its translation: CASSLRRTWNEQYF. V usage is TRBV7-2 and J usage is TRBJ2-7; D ambiguous. The V and J ends lost 2 bases and 5 bases respectively, with 13 bases between them. This CDR3 is 14 amino acids long. Germline-derived CDR1 and CDR2 are SGHTA and FQGNSA.